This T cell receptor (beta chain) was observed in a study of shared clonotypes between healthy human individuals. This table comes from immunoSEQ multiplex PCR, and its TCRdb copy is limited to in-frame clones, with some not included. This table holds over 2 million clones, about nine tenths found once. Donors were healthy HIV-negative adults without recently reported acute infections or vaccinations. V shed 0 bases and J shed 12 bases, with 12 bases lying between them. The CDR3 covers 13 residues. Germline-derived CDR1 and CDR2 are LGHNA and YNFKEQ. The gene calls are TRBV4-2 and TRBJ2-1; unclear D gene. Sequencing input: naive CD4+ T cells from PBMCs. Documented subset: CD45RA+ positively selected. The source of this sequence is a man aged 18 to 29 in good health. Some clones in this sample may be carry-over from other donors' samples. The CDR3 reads CASSQDPLSMQFF. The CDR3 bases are TGTGCCAGCAGCCAAGATCCCCTATCGATGCAGTTCTTC.